Listed below are T cell receptor beta chains from one sample, sequenced in a study of T cell responses to AZD1222 COVID-19 vaccine. The repertoire was sequenced with immunoSEQ multiplex PCR; TCRdb's copy has only in-frame clones and lacks some. This sample has approximately 180,000 clones, with 88% found just once. Sequencing was performed on peripheral blood, taken 28 days after the second AZD1222 dose. The receptors shown here come from an adult who received the AZD1222 COVID-19 vaccine. The CDR3 runs from the conserved cysteine through the conserved F or W. The order of the fields is V gene, clone size, D gene, J gene, CDR3 protein, CDR3 DNA. The D gene is left open where the match is weak. Rows may omit the clone size; those that give it use once, few, many or a size class.

V gene: TRBV3-1/TRBV3-2
clone size: -
D gene: -
J gene: TRBJ2-1
CDR3 protein: CASSPHGGNEQFF
CDR3 DNA: TGTGCCAGCAGCCCCCACGGGGGCAATGAGCAGTTCTTC

V gene: TRBV14
clone size: -
D gene: -
J gene: TRBJ2-2
CDR3 protein: CASSQESFGLNTGELFF
CDR3 DNA: TGTGCCAGCAGCCAGGAGTCTTTTGGACTGAACACCGGGGAGCTGTTTTTT

V gene: TRBV9
clone size: -
D gene: TRBD1
J gene: TRBJ2-5
CDR3 protein: CASSARQGLETQYF
CDR3 DNA: TGTGCCAGCAGCGCAAGACAGGGCCTAGAGACCCAGTACTTC

V gene: TRBV24-1
clone size: -
D gene: TRBD2
J gene: TRBJ2-5
CDR3 protein: CATKTSGAQETQYF
CDR3 DNA: TGTGCCACCAAGACTAGCGGGGCCCAAGAGACCCAGTACTTC

V gene: TRBV19
clone size: -
D gene: -
J gene: TRBJ1-5
CDR3 protein: CASRSGSQPQHF
CDR3 DNA: TGTGCCAGTAGATCAGGGAGTCAGCCCCAGCATTTT

V gene: TRBV28
clone size: once
D gene: -
J gene: TRBJ2-2
CDR3 protein: CASNSLGLAAGELFF
CDR3 DNA: TGTGCCAGCAACAGTTTGGGGCTAGCCGCCGGGGAGCTGTTTTTT

V gene: TRBV6-2/TRBV6-3
clone size: -
D gene: -
J gene: TRBJ2-1
CDR3 protein: CASSRALDRYNEQFF
CDR3 DNA: TGTGCCAGCAGCAGAGCGCTCGACCGGTACAATGAGCAGTTCTTC

V gene: TRBV7-2
clone size: -
D gene: -
J gene: TRBJ2-7
CDR3 protein: CASSPLGREQYF
CDR3 DNA: TGTGCCAGCAGCCCCCTAGGACGGGAGCAGTACTTC

V gene: TRBV19
clone size: -
D gene: -
J gene: TRBJ1-1
CDR3 protein: CASSRGQMNTEAFF
CDR3 DNA: TGTGCCAGTAGTAGAGGACAGATGAACACTGAAGCTTTCTTT

V gene: TRBV2
clone size: -
D gene: TRBD2
J gene: TRBJ2-2
CDR3 protein: CASSVSGTNTGELFF
CDR3 DNA: TGTGCCAGCAGTGTCAGCGGGACCAACACCGGGGAGCTGTTTTTT

V gene: TRBV15
clone size: -
D gene: TRBD1
J gene: TRBJ2-1
CDR3 protein: CATSREGGQGAPNEQFF
CDR3 DNA: TGTGCCACCAGCAGAGAGGGGGGACAGGGGGCCCCCAATGAGCAGTTCTTC

V gene: TRBV25-1
clone size: -
D gene: TRBD2
J gene: TRBJ2-7
CDR3 protein: CASSESLAGGYEQYF
CDR3 DNA: TGTGCCAGCAGTGAATCCCTAGCGGGAGGTTACGAGCAGTACTTC

V gene: TRBV5-1
clone size: -
D gene: TRBD2
J gene: TRBJ2-1
CDR3 protein: CASSSGTSGRKEQFF
CDR3 DNA: TGCGCCAGCAGCTCCGGGACTAGCGGGAGGAAGGAGCAGTTCTTC

V gene: TRBV27
clone size: -
D gene: TRBD2
J gene: TRBJ2-7
CDR3 protein: CASSLSKLAGGPSGEQYF
CDR3 DNA: TGTGCCAGCAGTTTATCGAAACTAGCGGGAGGACCTTCCGGCGAGCAGTACTTC

V gene: TRBV7-2
clone size: -
D gene: -
J gene: TRBJ2-3
CDR3 protein: CASSSSRDDTQYF
CDR3 DNA: TGTGCCAGCAGCTCGAGTAGAGATGATACGCAGTATTTT

V gene: TRBV24-1
clone size: -
D gene: TRBD1
J gene: TRBJ2-5
CDR3 protein: CATSVGRGLWETQYF
CDR3 DNA: TGTGCCACCAGTGTAGGCAGGGGGCTCTGGGAGACCCAGTACTTC